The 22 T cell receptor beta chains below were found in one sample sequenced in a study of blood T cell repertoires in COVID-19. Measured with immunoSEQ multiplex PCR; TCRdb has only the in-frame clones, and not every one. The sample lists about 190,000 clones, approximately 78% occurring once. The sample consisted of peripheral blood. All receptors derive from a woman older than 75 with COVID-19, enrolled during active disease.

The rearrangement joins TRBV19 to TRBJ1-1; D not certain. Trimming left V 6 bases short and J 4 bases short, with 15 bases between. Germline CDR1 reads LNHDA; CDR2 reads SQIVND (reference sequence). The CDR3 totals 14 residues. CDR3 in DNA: TGTGCCAGTAGCAGCTTAGAGGCTCGCACTGAAGCTTTCTTT. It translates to CASSSLEARTEAFF.

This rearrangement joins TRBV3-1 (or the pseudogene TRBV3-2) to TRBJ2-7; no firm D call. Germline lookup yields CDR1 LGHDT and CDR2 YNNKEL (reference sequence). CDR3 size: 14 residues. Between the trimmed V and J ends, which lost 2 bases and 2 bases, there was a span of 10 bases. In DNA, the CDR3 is TGTGCCAGCAGCCAACGCAGGAAGCCCTACGAGCAGTACTTC. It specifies CASSQRRKPYEQYF.

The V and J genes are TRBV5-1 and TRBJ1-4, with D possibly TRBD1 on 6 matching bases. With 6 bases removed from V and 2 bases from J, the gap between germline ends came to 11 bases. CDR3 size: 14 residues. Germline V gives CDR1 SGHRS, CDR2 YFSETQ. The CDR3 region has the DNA TGCGCCAGCAAGAAGGGGGATACTAATGAAAAACTGTTTTTT. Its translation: CASKKGDTNEKLFF. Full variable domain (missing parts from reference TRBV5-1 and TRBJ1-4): KAGVTQTPRYLIKTRGQQVTLSCSPISGHRSVSWYQQTPGQGLQFLFEYFSETQRNKGNFPGRFSGRQFSNSRSEMNVSTLELGDSALYLCASKKGDTNEKLFFGSGTQLSVL.

DNA for the CDR3: TGTGCCAGCAGAACCCTGGAGGTCACAGATACGCAGTATTTT. Translation: CASRTLEVTDTQYF. J is TRBJ2-3 and V is TRBV2; TRBD2 is a possible D gene (5 bases). Germline V gene lookup returns CDR1 SNHLY and CDR2 FYNNEI. V was clipped by 6 bases and J by 2 bases, with 12 bases between them. This CDR3 is built from 14 residues. Full variable domain (outside the CDR3, taken from reference TRBV2 and TRBJ2-3): EPEVTQTPSHQVTQMGQEVILRCVPISNHLYFYWYRQILGQKVEFLVSFYNNEISEKSEIFDDQFSVERPDGSNFTLKIRSTKLEDSAMYFCASRTLEVTDTQYFGPGTRLTVL.

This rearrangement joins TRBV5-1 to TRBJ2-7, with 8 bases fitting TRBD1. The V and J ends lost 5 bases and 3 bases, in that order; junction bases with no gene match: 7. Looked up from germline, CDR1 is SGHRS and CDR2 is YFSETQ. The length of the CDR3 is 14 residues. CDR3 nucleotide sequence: TGCGCCAGCAGACCGACAGGGGTAGGCTACGAGCAGTACTTC. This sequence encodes CASRPTGVGYEQYF.

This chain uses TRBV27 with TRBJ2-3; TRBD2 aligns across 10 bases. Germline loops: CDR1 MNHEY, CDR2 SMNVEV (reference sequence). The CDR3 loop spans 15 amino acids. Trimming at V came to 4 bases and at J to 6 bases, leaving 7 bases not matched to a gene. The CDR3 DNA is TGTGCCAGCAGTTACTCTAGCGGGAGAAGTGATACGCAGTATTTT. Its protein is CASSYSSGRSDTQYF.

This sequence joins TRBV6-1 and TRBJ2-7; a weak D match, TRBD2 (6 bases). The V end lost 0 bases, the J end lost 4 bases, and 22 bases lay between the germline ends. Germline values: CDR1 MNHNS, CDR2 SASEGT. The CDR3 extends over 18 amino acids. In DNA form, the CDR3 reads TGTGCCAGCAGTGAAGCGCTTCGGCGGAGGGTAGCGGATTACGAGCAGTACTTC. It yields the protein CASSEALRRRVADYEQYF.

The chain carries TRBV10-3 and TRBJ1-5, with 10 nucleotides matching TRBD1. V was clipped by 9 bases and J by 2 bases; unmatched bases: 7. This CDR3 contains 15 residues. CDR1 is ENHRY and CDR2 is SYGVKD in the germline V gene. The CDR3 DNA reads TGTGCCATTTCCGGGACAGGGGTCGGCAATCAGCCCCAGCATTTT. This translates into CAISGTGVGNQPQHF.

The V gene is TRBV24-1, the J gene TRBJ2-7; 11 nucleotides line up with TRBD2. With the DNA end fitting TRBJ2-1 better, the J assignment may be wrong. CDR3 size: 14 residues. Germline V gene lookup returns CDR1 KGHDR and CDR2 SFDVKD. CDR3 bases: TGTGCCACCAGTGGACTAGCGGGGTACAATGAGCAGTTCTTC. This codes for CATSGLAGYNEQFF.

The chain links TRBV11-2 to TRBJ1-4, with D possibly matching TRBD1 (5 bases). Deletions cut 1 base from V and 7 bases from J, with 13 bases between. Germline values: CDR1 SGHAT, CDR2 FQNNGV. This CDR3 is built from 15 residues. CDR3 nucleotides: TGTGCCAGCAGCTTAGGTGCAGGGAGGGGTGAAAAACTGTTTTTT. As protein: CASSLGAGRGEKLFF.

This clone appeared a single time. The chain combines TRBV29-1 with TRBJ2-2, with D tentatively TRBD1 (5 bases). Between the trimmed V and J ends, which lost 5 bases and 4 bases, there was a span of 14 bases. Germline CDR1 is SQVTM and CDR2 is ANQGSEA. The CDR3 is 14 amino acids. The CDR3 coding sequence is TGCAGCGTTAAAATCGGACAACCCACCGGGGAGCTGTTTTTT. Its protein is CSVKIGQPTGELFF.

The DNA of the CDR3 is TGTGCCAGCTCATCTCTTTCTAGCTACGAGCAGTACTTC. Translation gives CASSSLSSYEQYF. The V call is TRBV18, the J call TRBJ2-7; D is ambiguous. The CDR3 totals 13 residues. V gave up 5 bases and J gave up 3 bases, with 11 bases separating them. Germline-derived CDR1 and CDR2 are KGHSH and LQKENI.

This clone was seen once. CDR3 residues: CASSPRTGGYEQYF. The DNA for the CDR3 is TGCGCCAGCAGCCCGCGGACAGGGGGCTACGAGCAGTACTTC. The J gene is TRBJ2-7, the V gene TRBV4-1; TRBD1 aligns across 10 bases. The CDR3 loop spans 14 amino acids. The junction had 3 bases not matched to a gene; V was cut back by 4 bases and J by 3 bases. Germline V gene sequence: CDR1 MGHRA, CDR2 YSYEKL.

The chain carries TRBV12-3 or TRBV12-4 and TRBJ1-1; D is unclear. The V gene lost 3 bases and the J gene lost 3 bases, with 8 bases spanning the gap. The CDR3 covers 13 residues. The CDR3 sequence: CASSFKEDTEAFF. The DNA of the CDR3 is TGTGCCAGCAGTTTCAAGGAGGACACTGAAGCTTTCTTT.

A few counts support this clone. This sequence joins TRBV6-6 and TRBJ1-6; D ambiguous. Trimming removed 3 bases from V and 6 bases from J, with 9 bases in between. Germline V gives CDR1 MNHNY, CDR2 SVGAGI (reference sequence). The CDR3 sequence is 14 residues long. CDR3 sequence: CASSYVQVNSPLHF. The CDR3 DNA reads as TGTGCCAGCAGTTATGTGCAGGTTAATTCACCCCTCCACTTT.

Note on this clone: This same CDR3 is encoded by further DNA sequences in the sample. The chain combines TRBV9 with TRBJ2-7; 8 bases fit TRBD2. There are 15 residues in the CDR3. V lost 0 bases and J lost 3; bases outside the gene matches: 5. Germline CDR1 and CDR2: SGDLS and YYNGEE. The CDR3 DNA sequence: TGTGCCAGCAGCGTAGCTCCGGGGGGGCGCTACGAGCAGTACTTC. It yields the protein CASSVAPGGRYEQYF.

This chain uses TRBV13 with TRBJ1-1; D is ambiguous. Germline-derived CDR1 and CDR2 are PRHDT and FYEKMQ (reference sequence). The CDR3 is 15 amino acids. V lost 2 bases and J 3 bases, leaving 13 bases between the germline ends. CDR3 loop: CASSLRGTADTEAFF. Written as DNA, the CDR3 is TGTGCCAGCAGCTTACGGGGTACGGCAGACACTGAAGCTTTCTTT.

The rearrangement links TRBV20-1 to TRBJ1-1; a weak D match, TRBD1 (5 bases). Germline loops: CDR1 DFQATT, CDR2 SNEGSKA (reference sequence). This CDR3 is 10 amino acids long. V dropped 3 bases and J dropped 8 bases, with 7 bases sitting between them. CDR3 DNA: TGCAGTGCTAGGAGGACAGAAGCTTTCTTT. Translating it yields CSARRTEAFF.

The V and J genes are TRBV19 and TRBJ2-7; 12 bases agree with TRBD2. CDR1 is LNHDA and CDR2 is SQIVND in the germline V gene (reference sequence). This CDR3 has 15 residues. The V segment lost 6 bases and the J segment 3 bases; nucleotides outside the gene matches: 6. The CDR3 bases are TGTGCCAGTAGCGGACTAGCGGGGAGATACTACGAGCAGTACTTC. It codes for CASSGLAGRYYEQYF.

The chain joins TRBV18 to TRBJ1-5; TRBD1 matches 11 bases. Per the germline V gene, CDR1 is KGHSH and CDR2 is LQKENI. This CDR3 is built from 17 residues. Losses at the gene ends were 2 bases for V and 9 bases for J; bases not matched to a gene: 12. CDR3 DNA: TGTGCCAGCTCACCATATGGACAGGGGGCCTCGCGTCGGCCCCAGCATTTT. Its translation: CASSPYGQGASRRPQHF.

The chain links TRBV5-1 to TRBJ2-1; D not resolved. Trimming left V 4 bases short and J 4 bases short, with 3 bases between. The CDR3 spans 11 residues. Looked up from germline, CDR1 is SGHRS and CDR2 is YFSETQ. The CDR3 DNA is TGCGCCAGCAGCCTGTACAATGAGCAGTTCTTC. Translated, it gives CASSLYNEQFF.

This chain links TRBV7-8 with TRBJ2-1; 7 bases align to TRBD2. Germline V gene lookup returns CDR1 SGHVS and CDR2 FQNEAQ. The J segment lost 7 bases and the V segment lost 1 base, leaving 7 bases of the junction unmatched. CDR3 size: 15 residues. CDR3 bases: TGTGCCAGCAGCTTAGACAGCGGGAAGGGAAATGAGCAGTTCTTC. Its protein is CASSLDSGKGNEQFF.